This entry lists 9 T cell receptor beta chains sequenced from one sample in a study of shared clonotypes between healthy human individuals (TCRdb year 2020). The library was built by means of the immunoSEQ multiplex PCR assay. This immuneACCESS table, as held by TCRdb, lists in-frame sequences with V and J called but not all clones. Of the missing ones, under half trace to an unresolved V gene in checked studies; the others have no known cause. A total of about a million clones appear in this sample, 60% to 80% of them only once. The ten biggest clones cover roughly 0.9% of the sample. Sequencing input: memory CD4+ T cells from PBMCs. What the cell subset or site label conveys for this sample: CD45RA-negative fraction. The receptors were gathered from a man younger than 35 in good health. Some clones in this sample may be carry-over from other donors' samples.

This chain connects TRBV20-1 to TRBJ1-2; D remains ambiguous. The CDR3 has 11 amino acids. V was shortened by 5 bases and J by 8 bases, with 12 bases between the two germline ends. CDR1 is DFQATT, CDR2 SNEGSKA, per germline (reference sequence). The CDR3 sequence: CSADAPGGYTF. CDR3 nucleotide sequence: TGCAGTGCTGATGCTCCCGGCGGCTACACCTTC.

Here the CDR3 reads CASSPLRVDGGVKYF. In DNA, the CDR3 is TGCGCCAGCAGCCCCCTGAGAGTCGATGGAGGGGTGAAGTACTTC. The chain links TRBV5-1 to TRBJ2-7, with D maybe TRBD2 (6 bases). Trimming cost V 4 bases and J 11 bases, with 25 bases left between them. The CDR3 contains 15 residues. Germline loops: CDR1 SGHRS, CDR2 YFSETQ.

This clone was picked up one time. The genes are TRBV6-1 and TRBJ2-7; the match to TRBD1 covers 7 bases. This CDR3 contains 14 residues. The junction had 9 bases not matched to a gene; V was cut back by 7 bases and J by 3 bases. In germline, CDR1 is MNHNS, CDR2 SASEGT. The CDR3 loop is CASTLIGTDYEQYF. DNA of the CDR3: TGTGCCAGCACCCTAATTGGGACAGACTACGAGCAGTACTTC.

The chain employs TRBV27 and TRBJ1-6; D uncertain. The CDR3 totals 16 residues. Germline V gene sequence: CDR1 MNHEY, CDR2 SMNVEV (reference sequence). V dropped 2 bases and J dropped 4 bases, with 12 bases sitting between them. The CDR3 region is CASSLRPGSYNSPLHF. The CDR3, as DNA: TGTGCCAGCAGTTTACGGCCGGGATCTTATAATTCACCCCTCCACTTT.

The V gene is TRBV27, the J gene TRBJ2-7; D unresolved. Germline-derived CDR1 and CDR2 are MNHEY and SMNVEV (reference sequence). The CDR3 is 14 residues long. Trimming pared 2 bases from V and 2 bases from J, leaving 10 bases between. For the CDR3, the DNA is TGTGCCAGCAGTTTAATAGGGCAGACCTACGAGCAGTACTTC. Its protein is CASSLIGQTYEQYF.

The chain combines TRBV7-2 with TRBJ2-7, with 14 nucleotides matching TRBD2. V was pared by 5 bases and J by 9 bases, with 9 bases of the junction left unmatched. Germline lookup yields CDR1 SGHTA and CDR2 FQGNSA. The length of the CDR3 is 15 residues. CDR3 residues: CASSPGLAGGPRQYF. The CDR3 coding sequence is TGTGCCAGCAGCCCCGGACTAGCGGGAGGACCCCGGCAGTACTTC.

This clone was seen a few times. V usage is TRBV7-9 and J usage is TRBJ1-1; a possible D gene is TRBD1 (6 bases). Germline V gives CDR1 SEHNR, CDR2 FQNEAQ (reference sequence). The CDR3 totals 15 residues. The V end was cut by 2 bases, the J end by 4 bases, with 14 bases between. The CDR3 DNA reads as TGTGCCAGCAGCTTAATGCCCGGGGGCGTCACTGAAGCTTTCTTT. Its translation is CASSLMPGGVTEAFF. Looking up the rest from reference TRBV7-9 and TRBJ1-1 gives the full variable domain: DTGVSQNPRHKITKRGQNVTFRCDPISEHNRLYWYRQTLGQGPEFLTYFQNEAQLEKSRLLSDRFSAERPKGSFSTLEIQRTEQGDSAMYLCASSLMPGGVTEAFFGQGTRLTVV.

With regard to this clone: Different DNA sequences within this sample yield the same CDR3. The chain combines TRBV19 with TRBJ1-5; TRBD1 might be the D (5 bases). CDR3 length equals 13 residues. V lost 5 bases and J 4 bases, leaving 9 bases between the germline ends. Germline loops: CDR1 LNHDA, CDR2 SQIVND (reference sequence). This CDR3 is CASSVDRNQPQHF. The CDR3 bases are TGTGCCAGTAGTGTCGACAGAAATCAGCCCCAGCATTTT.

V and J are TRBV10-3 and TRBJ2-1; D not certain. The V and J ends lost 0 bases and 0 bases respectively, with 6 bases between them. Germline CDR1 ENHRY, CDR2 SYGVKD. The CDR3 runs to 15 residues. In nucleotides, the CDR3 is TGTGCCATCAGTGAGTCCCTCGGCTCCTACAATGAGCAGTTCTTC. Its protein product is CAISESLGSYNEQFF.